Listed below are T cell receptor beta chains from one sample, sequenced in a study of shared clonotypes between healthy human individuals. Assay: immunoSEQ multiplex PCR; the TCRdb copy retains only in-frame clones and omits some. The data hold approximately 640,000 clones, with less than 95% observed a single time. Sequenced material: memory CD8+ T cells from PBMCs. These receptors originate from a man between 18 and 29 years old in good health. Some clones in this sample may be carry-over from other donors' samples. The CDR3 runs from the conserved cysteine through the conserved F or W. The order of the fields is V gene, J gene, D gene, CDR3 protein. A D gene is named only where the DNA matches it firmly.

v_gene: TRBV5-1; j_gene: TRBJ2-1; d_gene: TRBD2; CDR3aa: CASNPSGSSYNEQFF
v_gene: TRBV7-6; j_gene: TRBJ2-7; d_gene: -; CDR3aa: CASSLNRVDEQYF
v_gene: TRBV5-1; j_gene: TRBJ1-5; d_gene: -; CDR3aa: CASSLARVGSRDNSNQPQHF
v_gene: TRBV13; j_gene: TRBJ2-7; d_gene: -; CDR3aa: CASSPRDGNYEQYF
v_gene: TRBV6-1; j_gene: TRBJ1-2; d_gene: TRBD1; CDR3aa: CASNEIQGAGYGYTF
v_gene: TRBV29-1; j_gene: TRBJ2-3; d_gene: TRBD2; CDR3aa: CSVEYRTSRTSTDTQYF
v_gene: TRBV9; j_gene: TRBJ2-1; d_gene: TRBD2; CDR3aa: CASTPPGGGEEQFF
v_gene: TRBV10-2; j_gene: TRBJ1-1; d_gene: -; CDR3aa: CASSFRRTEAFF
v_gene: TRBV6-1; j_gene: TRBJ1-2; d_gene: -; CDR3aa: CASTRGDFSFYGYTF
v_gene: TRBV27; j_gene: TRBJ2-1; d_gene: -; CDR3aa: CASRDYFNSYNEQFF
v_gene: TRBV7-9; j_gene: TRBJ2-7; d_gene: -; CDR3aa: CASSLGAGLEQYF
v_gene: TRBV7-9; j_gene: TRBJ2-7; d_gene: -; CDR3aa: CASSQQGVEQYF
v_gene: TRBV5-6; j_gene: TRBJ2-3; d_gene: TRBD2; CDR3aa: CASSLRTSGILSDTQYF
v_gene: TRBV28; j_gene: TRBJ1-2; d_gene: TRBD1; CDR3aa: CASSLPSTGGVGYTF
v_gene: TRBV9; j_gene: TRBJ1-2; d_gene: -; CDR3aa: CASSVPRTGGYGYTF
v_gene: TRBV2; j_gene: TRBJ2-5; d_gene: -; CDR3aa: CASSEVVGETQYF
v_gene: TRBV7-3; j_gene: TRBJ2-2; d_gene: -; CDR3aa: CASSPLKGGVTGELFF
v_gene: TRBV19; j_gene: TRBJ1-5; d_gene: -; CDR3aa: CASSILGGQPQHF
v_gene: TRBV19; j_gene: TRBJ1-2; d_gene: -; CDR3aa: CASSLNYGYTF
v_gene: TRBV28; j_gene: TRBJ2-3; d_gene: -; CDR3aa: CASSLLRVTDTQYF
v_gene: TRBV19; j_gene: TRBJ1-1; d_gene: TRBD1; CDR3aa: CASSIDRGTANTEAFF
v_gene: TRBV27; j_gene: TRBJ1-5; d_gene: -; CDR3aa: CASRWSGEGQPQHF
v_gene: TRBV14; j_gene: TRBJ1-3; d_gene: -; CDR3aa: CASSQDRLSGNTIYF
v_gene: TRBV5-1; j_gene: TRBJ2-7; d_gene: -; CDR3aa: CASSLEGLAHEQYF
v_gene: TRBV11-2; j_gene: TRBJ2-4; d_gene: -; CDR3aa: CASSLGLGLAKNIQYF
v_gene: TRBV13; j_gene: TRBJ1-4; d_gene: TRBD1; CDR3aa: CASSLLQGRIEKLFF
v_gene: TRBV29-1; j_gene: TRBJ1-2; d_gene: -; CDR3aa: CSVERGGDYGYTF
v_gene: TRBV27; j_gene: TRBJ2-7; d_gene: -; CDR3aa: CASSYSTGPLTYEQYF
v_gene: TRBV9; j_gene: TRBJ2-1; d_gene: TRBD1; CDR3aa: CASSVAGGQINNEQFF
v_gene: TRBV30; j_gene: TRBJ1-6; d_gene: TRBD1; CDR3aa: CAWKSGTGTFRYNSPLHF
v_gene: TRBV28; j_gene: TRBJ2-3; d_gene: TRBD2; CDR3aa: CASSRGLATDTQYF
v_gene: TRBV19; j_gene: TRBJ2-7; d_gene: -; CDR3aa: CAPGGRVLRSDEQYF
v_gene: TRBV28; j_gene: TRBJ2-7; d_gene: -; CDR3aa: CASKPGELVLYEQYF
v_gene: TRBV15; j_gene: TRBJ2-3; d_gene: TRBD2; CDR3aa: CATREASGMVDTQYF
v_gene: TRBV10-2; j_gene: TRBJ2-6; d_gene: -; CDR3aa: CASLSGGNSGANVLTF
v_gene: TRBV28; j_gene: TRBJ2-3; d_gene: TRBD2; CDR3aa: CASRVAGPWTDTQYF
v_gene: TRBV4-2; j_gene: TRBJ2-7; d_gene: -; CDR3aa: CASSHPGDRTYYEQYF
v_gene: TRBV27; j_gene: TRBJ1-5; d_gene: -; CDR3aa: CASSLGADSNQPQHF
v_gene: TRBV27; j_gene: TRBJ1-2; d_gene: -; CDR3aa: CASSLWQGHYGYTF
v_gene: TRBV5-1; j_gene: TRBJ2-7; d_gene: -; CDR3aa: CASSLFGGTYEQYF
v_gene: TRBV7-6; j_gene: TRBJ2-2; d_gene: TRBD2; CDR3aa: CASSNLLAGNTGELFF
v_gene: TRBV7-3; j_gene: TRBJ2-1; d_gene: -; CDR3aa: CASSLGGDYNEQFF
v_gene: TRBV7-9; j_gene: TRBJ1-1; d_gene: -; CDR3aa: CASSLGSAEAFF
v_gene: TRBV27; j_gene: TRBJ2-7; d_gene: -; CDR3aa: CASSLSYGDIGYEQYF
v_gene: TRBV2; j_gene: TRBJ2-5; d_gene: TRBD1; CDR3aa: CASSESGTGGGETQYF
v_gene: TRBV13; j_gene: TRBJ1-1; d_gene: -; CDR3aa: CASSFDGSAFF
v_gene: TRBV28; j_gene: TRBJ1-5; d_gene: -; CDR3aa: CASSSSRHKGNQPQHF
v_gene: TRBV11-2; j_gene: TRBJ2-1; d_gene: -; CDR3aa: CASTVEDRFYNEQFF
v_gene: TRBV6-1; j_gene: TRBJ1-2; d_gene: -; CDR3aa: CASSDHLSISTGYTF
v_gene: TRBV4-1; j_gene: TRBJ1-4; d_gene: -; CDR3aa: CASSQEAAVATNEKLFF
v_gene: TRBV7-8; j_gene: TRBJ2-1; d_gene: TRBD2; CDR3aa: CASSYWERESYNEQFF
v_gene: TRBV7-8; j_gene: TRBJ2-1; d_gene: -; CDR3aa: CASSPTSGHYNEQFF
v_gene: TRBV5-8; j_gene: TRBJ2-7; d_gene: -; CDR3aa: CASSLADSSYEQYF
v_gene: TRBV4-2; j_gene: TRBJ2-1; d_gene: -; CDR3aa: CASSQPPGATDEQFF
v_gene: TRBV7-8; j_gene: TRBJ1-5; d_gene: -; CDR3aa: CASSPGTSIQPQHF
v_gene: TRBV7-7; j_gene: TRBJ2-2; d_gene: -; CDR3aa: CASSLFPLRNTGELFF
v_gene: TRBV5-6; j_gene: TRBJ1-1; d_gene: -; CDR3aa: CASNGGPQLNTEAFF
v_gene: TRBV20-1; j_gene: TRBJ2-7; d_gene: -; CDR3aa: CSATYDYEQYF
v_gene: TRBV27; j_gene: TRBJ2-1; d_gene: TRBD2; CDR3aa: CASSFSLAGGPGEQFF